This T cell receptor (beta chain) was identified during a study of blood T cell repertoires in COVID-19. Turning to the study itself: COVID-19 samples collected from the United States, Italy and Spain covered acute and convalescent phases. T cells, B-cell-depleted T cells, or PBMCs supplied cDNA or gDNA.

Study processing details: Reference gene primer amplification gave nucleated cell count estimates. Profiled with immunoSEQ multiplex PCR; TCRdb holds only in-frame clones, not every one. The V and J calls and clone size come from that table; D and trimming were worked out from the DNA. Among 200,000 to 250,000 clones listed, roughly 85% were seen once. One Seattle source followed patients from active infection through their disease course. This CDR3 is built from 15 residues. The germline gives CDR1 MNHEY, CDR2 SVGEGT. The trim removed 0 bases at V and 7 bases at J, leaving 2 bases unmatched. The origin of this receptor is a woman in her seventies with COVID-19, enrolled during active disease. The V gene is TRBV6-2 or TRBV6-3, the J gene TRBJ1-5; 11 nucleotides line up with TRBD1. The sequenced sample was peripheral blood. CDR3 protein: CASSYSGQGGQPQHF. DNA of the CDR3: TGTGCCAGCAGTTACTCGGGACAGGGGGGACAGCCCCAGCATTTT.